This TCR beta chain was profiled in a study of blood T cell repertoires in COVID-19. Across the whole study: The study drew acute and convalescent COVID-19 samples from the United States, Italy and Spain. Sample material is recorded as cDNA or gDNA derived from T cells, B-cell-depleted T cells, or PBMCs.

The CDR3 is 14 residues long. J was trimmed by 0 bases and V by 4 bases; bases with no gene match: 1. Per germline, CDR1 KGHDR and CDR2 SFDVKD. Authors' methods: Estimates of nucleated cell counts were drawn from the amplification of reference gene primers. Profiling relied on immunoSEQ multiplex PCR, and the TCRdb table lists in-frame clones only, not all of them. From that table come the V and J calls and clone size; the DNA was used to work out D and trimming. The sample lists 150,000 to 200,000 clones, 80% to 90% occurring once. The V call is TRBV24-1, the J call TRBJ2-7; 8 nucleotides match TRBD2. The sequencing sample was made of peripheral blood. This clonotype was sampled from a woman aged 60-75 years with COVID-19, enrolled during active disease. The CDR3 loop is CATSDGGGSYEQYF. The CDR3 DNA reads as TGTGCCACCAGTGACGGGGGGGGCTCCTACGAGCAGTACTTC.